Sequencing of this T cell receptor beta chain was carried out in a study of blood T cell repertoires in COVID-19. Study overall: Sources were T cells, B-cell-depleted T cells, or PBMCs; the material itself was cDNA or gDNA.

The V and J ends lost 3 bases and 8 bases respectively, with 14 bases between them. The CDR3 loop spans 14 amino acids. Germline V lookup: CDR1 MGHRA, CDR2 YSYEKL. Some clones are missing from TCRdb's copy, which holds only in-frame ones; the method was immunoSEQ multiplex PCR. The sample lists around 300,000 clones, over 80% occurring once. The chain combines TRBV4-1 with TRBJ2-1; no clear D. Sequencing was carried out using peripheral blood. The TCR originated in a woman in her thirties or forties with acute or convalescent COVID-19. As DNA, the CDR3 is TGCGCCAGCAGCCAGGGCTCCGTGGCCGATGAGCAGTTCTTC. It is translated as CASSQGSVADEQFF.